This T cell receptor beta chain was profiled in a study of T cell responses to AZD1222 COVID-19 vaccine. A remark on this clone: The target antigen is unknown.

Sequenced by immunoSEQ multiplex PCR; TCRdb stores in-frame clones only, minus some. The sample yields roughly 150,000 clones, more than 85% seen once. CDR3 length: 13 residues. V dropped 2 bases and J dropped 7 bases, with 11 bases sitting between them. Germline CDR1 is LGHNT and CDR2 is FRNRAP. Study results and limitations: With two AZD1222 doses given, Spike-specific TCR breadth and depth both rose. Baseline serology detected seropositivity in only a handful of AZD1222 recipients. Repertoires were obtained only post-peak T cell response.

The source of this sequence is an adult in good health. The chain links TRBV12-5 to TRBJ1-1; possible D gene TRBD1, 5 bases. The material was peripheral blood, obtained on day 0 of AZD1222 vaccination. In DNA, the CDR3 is TGTGCTAGTGGTTTGCTGGGGCGAGGTGAAGCTTTCTTT. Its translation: CASGLLGRGEAFF.